This TCR beta chain was sequenced in a study of sequential checkpoint blockade in melanoma. The wider study: Maintenance nivolumab came after either treatment sequence.

Germline CDR1 PRHDT, CDR2 FYEKMQ (reference sequence). V was shortened by 5 bases and J by 5 bases, with 22 bases between the two germline ends. The CDR3 sequence is 18 residues long. Libraries were prepared by immunoSEQ multiplex PCR; TCRdb keeps only in-frame clonotypes and omits some of them. The sample lists about 17,000 clones; about 70% were seen once. The sample's treatment: randomized to nivolumab then ipilimumab (arm A) or the reverse (arm B). From thawed PBMCs, live CD3+CD8+ cells negative for CD19 and CD56 were sorted. This clonotype was obtained from a human donor with melanoma. The specimen was CD8+ T cells sorted from blood (inferred from file names), collected from a patient given nivolumab and ipilimumab in sequence. The chain carries TRBV13 and TRBJ2-6; unclear D gene. CDR3 bases: TGTGCCAGCAGCGCACCTAAGCTAGTACAAAGTCGGGCCAACGTCCTGACTTTC. It yields the protein CASSAPKLVQSRANVLTF.